Below are 29 T cell receptor beta chains sequenced from a single sample in a study of CD8+ T cells in alopecia areata. Following extraction, RNA underwent reverse transcription to cDNA, which served as the sequencing template. Profiling relied on immunoSEQ multiplex PCR, and the TCRdb table lists in-frame clones only, not all of them. The repertoire consists of about 110,000 clones, none detected only once. The sequenced sample consisted of lesional skin. These TCRs come from a C3H/HeJ mouse with alopecia areata. Strain MHC haplotype: H2-k.

This clone came up a few times. Gene labels here are mouse ones. The read terminates 4 residues ahead of where the CDR3 ends, so the germline J gene completes it. The rearrangement links TRBV13-3 to TRBJ2-5, with 8 bases that match TRBD2. V trimming: 1 base; J trimming: 3 bases; junction bases outside the gene matches: 7. There are 16 residues in the CDR3. The germline CDR1 and CDR2 sequences are NNHDY and SYVADS. The CDR3 here is CASSDKLGGWQDTQYF. The sequenced part of the CDR3 DNA is TGTGCCAGCAGTGATAAGCTGGGGGGATGGCAAGAC.

This clone was observed a few times. Gene names denote mouse genes. The DNA ends 4 residues before the CDR3 does, and the rest of the CDR3 is filled in from the germline J gene. The gene calls are TRBV13-2 and TRBJ2-3, with D perhaps TRBD2 (7 bases). V was clipped by 0 bases and J by 2 bases, with 10 bases between them. This CDR3 is built from 15 residues. Looked up from germline, CDR1 is NNHNN and CDR2 is SYGAGS (reference sequence). CDR3 sequence: CASGDGGAHAETLYF. Incomplete CDR3 DNA: TGTGCCAGCGGTGATGGGGGGGCGCATGCAGAA.

In this sample, this clone turned up a few times. Mouse gene names and germline throughout. Read data end 4 residues before the CDR3 end; the end is taken from the germline J gene. The J gene is TRBJ1-1, the V gene TRBV13-3, with 9 bases identical to TRBD1. With V trimmed by 4 bases and J by 1 base, 2 bases remained unmatched. The CDR3 spans 14 residues. Germline CDR1 is NNHDY and CDR2 is SYVADS. The CDR3 loop reads CASSLTGGNTEVFF. The sequenced CDR3 bases are TGTGCCAGCAGTTTGACAGGGGGAAACACA.

Turning to this clone: Genes and germline are mouse. The read ends 4 residues shy of where the CDR3 ends; the end is completed using the germline J gene. V gene TRBV13-3 combines with J gene TRBJ2-1; 7 bases map to TRBD1. Trimming removed 1 base from V and 6 bases from J; junction bases left unmatched: 7. CDR1 and CDR2 from the germline V gene are NNHDY and SYVADS. The CDR3 contains 15 residues. The sequenced CDR3 bases are TGTGCCAGCAGTGATTTACAGGGGTGGCGTGCT. Its protein product is CASSDLQGWRA. The whole CDR3 is CASSDLQGWRAEQFF.

With respect to this clone: Mouse germline and gene names are used. The CDR3 end falls 4 residues outside the read, so it is completed with the germline J gene. The chain links TRBV13-3 to TRBJ2-1, with D uncertain. Germline V gene data show CDR1 as NNHDY and CDR2 as SYVADS. The CDR3 sequence is 14 residues long. V dropped 5 bases and J dropped 0 bases, with 9 bases sitting between them. CDR3 sequence: CASSVVGNYAEQFF. The part of the CDR3 DNA that was read is TGTGCCAGCAGCGTGGTCGGTAACTATGCT.

This clone has only a few counts. Each gene name is a mouse one. The DNA ends 4 residues before the CDR3 does, and the rest of the CDR3 is filled in from the germline J gene. This chain links TRBV31 with TRBJ2-3; 8 bases agree with TRBD1. J lost 1 base, V lost 7 bases, and 10 bases had no gene match. CDR1 GKSSPN and CDR2 SITVG come from the germline V gene. The CDR3 runs to 15 residues. Partial CDR3 DNA: TGTGCCTACTCACCCGGGACAGGTGGTGCAGAA. It yields the protein CAYSPGTGGAE. From start to end, the CDR3 is CAYSPGTGGAETLYF.

Worth noting for this clone: Genes here carry mouse names. Read coverage stops 4 residues before the CDR3 terminus; the germline J gene supplies the remainder. The V call is TRBV13-2, the J call TRBJ2-4; tentatively, D is TRBD1 (6 bases). V lost 3 bases and J 2 bases, leaving 10 bases between the germline ends. CDR3 size: 14 residues. Germline CDR1 and CDR2: NNHNN and SYGAGS (reference sequence). CDR3 in amino acids: CASGAGTTQNTLYF. The covered CDR3 bases are TGTGCCAGCGGTGCAGGGACAACTCAAAAC.

Note on this clone: The gene names given are mouse names. With the read ending 4 residues before the CDR3 end, the germline J gene is used to fill in that end. The gene calls are TRBV13-3 and TRBJ2-7; TRBD2 matches 11 bases. Germline V gives CDR1 NNHDY, CDR2 SYVADS. This CDR3 region has 15 residues. CDR3 bases read: TGTGCCAGCAGTGTCTCCGGGACTGGGGGATAT. Its translation: CASSVSGTGGY. The full CDR3 is CASSVSGTGGYEQYF.

This clone was observed a handful of times. Gene names are mouse gene names. The CDR3 end lies 4 residues beyond the end of the read and is filled in from the germline J gene. V and J are TRBV13-3 and TRBJ2-5; D is unclear. V dropped 2 bases and J dropped 1 base, with 8 bases sitting between them. The CDR3 sequence is 14 residues long. In germline, CDR1 is NNHDY, CDR2 SYVADS. Incomplete CDR3 DNA: TGTGCCAGCAGTGACAGGCTGTACCAAGAC. Its protein product is CASSDRLYQD. The whole CDR3 region reads CASSDRLYQDTQYF.

There are many counts of this clone. Germline and genes: mouse. The CDR3 extends 4 residues past the end of the read, so its final part is completed from the germline J gene. The V call is TRBV1, the J call TRBJ2-3, with 10 bases matching TRBD2. The germline CDR1 and CDR2 sequences are NSQYPW and LRSPGD (reference sequence). CDR3 length equals 16 residues. Trimming cost V 4 bases and J 1 base; bases outside gene matches: 5. Here the CDR3 reads CTCSVRLGGGAETLYF. Partial CDR3 DNA: TGCACCTGCAGTGTCCGACTGGGGGGAGGTGCAGAA. The full variable domain, rest sourced from reference TRBV1 and TRBJ2-3, is VTLLEQNPRWRLVPRGQAVNLRCILKNSQYPWMSWYQQDLQKQLQWLFTLRSPGDKEVKSLPGADYLATRVTDTELRLQVANMSQGRTLYCTCSVRLGGGAETLYFGSGTRLTVL.

About this clone itself: Mouse germline and gene names are used. Read sequence stops 4 residues before the CDR3 end, and the germline J gene provides the missing end. This sequence joins TRBV12-1 and TRBJ2-3; 9 positions agree with TRBD2. Germline V CDR1 and CDR2: SGHSN, HYEKVE. The junction had 6 bases not matched to a gene; V was cut back by 0 bases and J by 0 bases. The CDR3 spans 17 residues. Here the CDR3 reads CASSLAGTGPSAETLYF. Partial CDR3 DNA: TGTGCCAGCTCTCTCGCCGGGACTGGGCCTAGTGCAGAA.

This clone showed up just a few times. Genes and germline are mouse. The CDR3 is cut off 4 residues early in the read; its end comes from the germline J gene. The chain links TRBV19 to TRBJ2-4, with D hard to call. Per germline, CDR1 FNHDT and CDR2 SITEND (reference sequence). The CDR3 covers 13 residues. The covered CDR3 bases are TGTGCCAGCAGTATGAACAAAAAAAAC. Amino acids: CASSMNKKN. The whole CDR3 reads CASSMNKKNTLYF.

Details on this clone: Genes and germline are mouse. With the read ending 4 residues before the CDR3 end, the germline J gene is used to fill in that end. The J gene is TRBJ1-1, the V gene TRBV13-3; weak D call: TRBD1 (6 bases). The germline V and J ends were trimmed by 6 bases and 3 bases, with 9 bases remaining between them. This CDR3 is 12 amino acids long. Germline assignment: CDR1 NNHDY and CDR2 SYVADS. CDR3 DNA (partial): TGTGCCAGCAACAGGGAGGACACA. Its translation: CASNREDT. The CDR3 in full is CASNREDTEVFF.

This clone showed up just a few times. Gene labels here are mouse ones. Read data end 4 residues before the CDR3 end; the end is taken from the germline J gene. The sample contains more than one DNA sequence encoding this CDR3. This chain links TRBV19 with TRBJ2-3; D remains unclear. The CDR3 extends over 15 amino acids. Trimming removed 2 bases at V and 0 bases at J, with 10 bases between. From germline, CDR1 is FNHDT and CDR2 SITEND (reference sequence). Incomplete CDR3 DNA: TGTGCCAGCAGTATCGCCCCTGGTAGTGCAGAA. This codes for CASSIAPGSAE. Given in full, the CDR3 is CASSIAPGSAETLYF.

This clone was recorded many times. Mouse gene names apply. The CDR3 goes on 4 residues after the read ends, and that part is filled in from the germline J gene. The genes are TRBV13-3 and TRBJ1-2, with 8 bases identical to TRBD1. Germline V gives CDR1 NNHDY, CDR2 SYVADS. This CDR3 has 15 residues. V trimming: 3 bases; J trimming: 3 bases; junction bases outside the gene matches: 7. The covered CDR3 bases are TGTGCCAGCAGTGGACGGACAGGGCGGGACTCC. Translating it yields CASSGRTGRDS. The full CDR3 protein is CASSGRTGRDSDYTF.

This clone was recorded a few times. Gene names refer to mouse genes. The read halts 4 residues ahead of the CDR3 end, with the missing end drawn from the germline J gene. This sequence joins TRBV1 and TRBJ2-1; 8 bases map to TRBD2. Germline-derived CDR1 and CDR2 are NSQYPW and LRSPGD (reference sequence). The CDR3 runs 16 residues. Losses at the gene ends were 0 bases for V and 4 bases for J; bases not matched to a gene: 5. The chain's CDR3 is CTCSADNWGIYAEQFF. The part of the CDR3 DNA that was read is TGCACCTGCAGTGCAGATAACTGGGGGATTTATGCT.

This clone was detected ten times or more. Here the gene names and germline are mouse. The sequence runs out 4 residues before the end of the CDR3; the remainder is reconstructed from the germline J gene. The chain couples TRBV13-3 to TRBJ2-7; tentative D call: TRBD1 (7 bases). There are 13 residues in the CDR3. In germline, CDR1 is NNHDY, CDR2 SYVADS. This chain's CDR3 is CASRVGGADEQYF. The covered CDR3 bases are TGTGCCAGCAGGGTAGGGGGCGCGGAT.

On this clone itself: The protein TCRdb lists differs from the translation of the DNA at residue 13; the protein given here is translated from the DNA itself. Genes here carry mouse names. With the read ending 3 residues before the CDR3 end, the germline J gene is used to fill in that end. This chain links TRBV13-3 with TRBJ1-6; TRBD1 matches 11 bases. TRBJ1-6 is given ORF status, its function remaining uncertain. CDR3 length: 16 amino acids. Germline CDR1 reads NNHDY; CDR2 reads SYVADS. V lost 2 bases, J lost 5 bases, and 3 bases stayed unmatched. CDR3 residues: CASSEMGQGDNSPLYF. The covered CDR3 bases are TGTGCCAGCAGTGAAATGGGACAGGGGGATAATTCGCCC.

This clone was observed a handful of times. Gene and germline names: mouse. The sequenced fragment ends 4 residues before the CDR3 boundary, so the rest is inferred from the germline J gene. The rearrangement joins TRBV16 to TRBJ2-1, with 10 nucleotides matching TRBD2. CDR1 is SGHSA, CDR2 FRNQAP, per germline. Trimming took 1 base from V and 6 from J; bases not matched to a gene: 3. There are 15 residues in the CDR3. CDR3 loop: CASSLAGLGVAEQFF. The part of the CDR3 DNA that was read is TGTGCAAGCAGCTTAGCTGGACTGGGGGTTGCT.

About this clone: All gene names here are mouse names. The read finishes 4 residues shy of the CDR3 end, and the germline J gene is used to complete it. The rearrangement joins TRBV13-3 to TRBJ2-7; the match to TRBD2 covers 8 bases. CDR3 length equals 14 residues. Germline assignment: CDR1 NNHDY and CDR2 SYVADS. V gave up 2 bases and J gave up 2 bases; unmatched junction bases: 3. The CDR3 bases that were read are TGTGCCAGCAGTGAGTTGGGGGGGGCCTAT. Its translation: CASSELGGAY. The whole CDR3 is CASSELGGAYEQYF.

This clone was detected a few times. Any gene name here is a mouse gene name. The observed sequence ends 4 residues before the CDR3 terminus, with the missing tail filled in from the germline J gene. This rearrangement joins TRBV17 to TRBJ2-1, with 9 bases fitting TRBD2. This CDR3 region has 17 residues. Trimming cost V 0 bases and J 3 bases; bases outside gene matches: 6. Germline V gene lookup returns CDR1 MNHDT and CDR2 YYDKIL. CDR3 amino acids: CASSRDQAGGGYAEQFF. The DNA read from the CDR3 is TGTGCTAGCAGTAGAGATCAGGCTGGGGGGGGCTATGCT.

Note on this clone: Gene names denote mouse genes. CDR3 loop: CASRDTGTGANERLFF. CDR3 bases read: TGTGCCAGCAGAGACACCGGGACAGGGGCCAACGAA. V gene TRBV13-3 combines with J gene TRBJ1-4; 10 bases line up with TRBD1. The CDR3 end lies 4 residues beyond the end of the read and is filled in from the germline J gene. V lost 5 bases and J lost 3; bases outside the gene matches: 7. Germline loops: CDR1 NNHDY, CDR2 SYVADS. CDR3 length: 16 amino acids.

A note on this clone: The listed genes are named as in mouse. The read is 4 residues too short to cover the CDR3 end, so that end is filled in from the germline J gene. The chain joins TRBV13-3 to TRBJ1-1; perhaps TRBD1 as D (6 bases). CDR3 length: 15 amino acids. Germline CDR1 reads NNHDY; CDR2 reads SYVADS. V dropped 1 base and J dropped 0 bases, with 10 bases sitting between them. The DNA read from the CDR3 is TGTGCCAGCAGTGATCAACAGGGATCAAACACA. Protein product: CASSDQQGSNT. The complete CDR3 sequence is CASSDQQGSNTEVFF.

At least ten counts were recorded for this clone. The gene names given are mouse names. The CDR3 end is not reached by the read, which stops 4 residues before it; the germline J gene fills it in. The chain couples TRBV13-3 to TRBJ2-2; a weak D match, TRBD2 (5 bases). Germline CDR1 reads NNHDY; CDR2 reads SYVADS. The CDR3 sequence is 14 residues long. Trimming removed 4 bases from V and 0 bases from J, with 7 bases in between. The CDR3 sequence is CASSPLANTGQLYF. The CDR3 bases that were read are TGTGCCAGCAGTCCACTGGCAAACACCGGG.

Note on this clone: Gene names and germline refer to mouse. The sequenced fragment ends 4 residues before the CDR3 boundary, so the rest is inferred from the germline J gene. The chain has TRBV1 and TRBJ2-7; D is perhaps TRBD1 (6 bases). Germline lookup yields CDR1 NSQYPW and CDR2 LRSPGD (reference sequence). The CDR3 runs to 14 residues. The CDR3 bases that were read are TGCACCTGCAGTGCCCGGGACAATCCTTAT. It yields the protein CTCSARDNPY. In full, the CDR3 reads CTCSARDNPYEQYF.

With respect to this clone: The germline and genes are mouse ones. Read data end 4 residues before the CDR3 end; the end is taken from the germline J gene. V and J are TRBV13-3 and TRBJ2-7; D gene unclear. The V gene lost 1 base and the J gene lost 3 bases, with 8 bases spanning the gap. Germline V gene data show CDR1 as NNHDY and CDR2 as SYVADS. The CDR3 spans 13 residues. The DNA read from the CDR3 is TGTGCCAGCAGTGATACCCCTGTCTAT. Translated, it gives CASSDTPVY. The CDR3, in full, reads CASSDTPVYEQYF.

This clone has a count of ten or more. Any gene name here is a mouse gene name. The read ends 4 residues shy of where the CDR3 ends; the end is completed using the germline J gene. This rearrangement joins TRBV13-3 to TRBJ2-7; 12 positions agree with TRBD2. V lost 6 bases and J lost 1; bases outside the gene matches: 5. CDR1 and CDR2 (germline): NNHDY, SYVADS. CDR3 length equals 15 residues. CDR3 bases read: TGTGCCAGCACCCCGACTGGGGGGGCGTCCTAT. It is translated as CASTPTGGASY. The entire CDR3 protein reads CASTPTGGASYEQYF.

A word on this clone: Germline and genes: mouse. Coverage ceases 4 residues before the CDR3 finishes, and the germline J gene fills in the end. J is TRBJ2-7 and V is TRBV13-1; 8 nucleotides agree with TRBD2. The V gene end was trimmed by 6 bases and the J gene end by 2 bases; junction bases not matched to a gene: 7. The CDR3 covers 14 residues. Germline CDR1 reads NSHNY; CDR2 reads SYGAGN. The CDR3 loop reads CASTAGTGTYEQYF. The sequenced part of the CDR3 DNA is TGTGCCAGCACCGCCGGGACTGGAACCTAT.

As for this clone: Gene names and germline match the mouse. The DNA ends 4 residues before the CDR3 does, and the rest of the CDR3 is filled in from the germline J gene. V is TRBV1 and J is TRBJ2-3; 12 nucleotides line up with TRBD1. Losses at the gene ends were 3 bases for V and 3 bases for J; bases not matched to a gene: 4. CDR3 length equals 16 residues. Germline CDR1 NSQYPW, CDR2 LRSPGD (reference sequence). CDR3 residues: CTCSAYGTGGAETLYF. The CDR3 DNA, read in part, is TGCACCTGCAGTGCGTACGGGACAGGGGGCGCAGAA. Looking up the rest from reference TRBV1 and TRBJ2-3 gives the full variable domain: VTLLEQNPRWRLVPRGQAVNLRCILKNSQYPWMSWYQQDLQKQLQWLFTLRSPGDKEVKSLPGADYLATRVTDTELRLQVANMSQGRTLYCTCSAYGTGGAETLYFGSGTRLTVL.